This T cell receptor (beta chain) was sequenced in a study of T cell repertoires in cytomegalovirus infection. Overall study: Indicated by public TCR beta signatures were CMV infection and matching HLA type. General study points: In two of eight donors, the top clonotype was HLA-C-restricted CMV-specific. There were carriers of CMV plus the relevant HLA, and cumulative public TCR beta family frequency identified them.

MiXCR, applied by TCRdb to the reads, yields one record per CDR3 protein. The data show more than 650,000 distinct CDR3 sequences, 35% to 40% seen once. A word on this clonotype: What it binds is unknown. The germline gene is not matched at one end of the junction; a read error may be the cause.

The CDR3 spans 15 residues. From germline, CDR1 is MNHEY and CDR2 SVGAGI. The TCR was taken from a human donor in good health (CMV status not recorded). Some clones in this sample may be carry-over from other donors' samples. The specimen sequenced was PBMCs. This chain links TRBV6-5 with TRBJ2-1; 11 bases fit TRBD1. The CDR3 coding sequence is TGTGCCCGCAGTCGGACAGGGGGCCCGTACAATGAGCAGTTCTTC. Encoded protein: CARSRTGGPYNEQFF.